This T cell receptor (beta chain) was sequenced during a study of blood T cell repertoires in COVID-19. Study at large: From T cells, B-cell-depleted T cells, or PBMCs came the material, which was cDNA or gDNA.

The germline V and J ends were trimmed by 3 bases and 7 bases, with 9 bases remaining between them. The CDR3 has 11 residues. The germline V gene has CDR1 SQVTM and CDR2 ANQGSEA. The authors' processing: Amplification from reference gene primers served as the basis for estimated nucleated cell counts. Only in-frame clones appear in the TCRdb table, and some are missing; sequencing was by immunoSEQ multiplex PCR. V, J and clone size reflect that table, while D and trimming were determined from the DNA. Of about 42,000 clones detected, roughly nine tenths appear once; the ten largest clones hold 6.2%. Sequencing was carried out using peripheral blood. The receptor's source is a human donor in a cohort sampled during active COVID-19. V usage is TRBV29-1 and J usage is TRBJ1-2; no clear D. The DNA of the CDR3 is TGCAGCGTTGAGTTTGGAGGTGGCTACACCTTC. Translating gives CSVEFGGGYTF. Filled out from reference TRBV29-1 and TRBJ1-2, the complete variable domain reads SAVISQKPSRDICQRGTSLTIQCQVDSQVTMMFWYRQQPGQSLTLIATANQGSEATYESGFVIDKFPISRPNLTFSTLTVSNMSPEDSSIYLCSVEFGGGYTFGSGTRLTVV.